This record looks at one T cell receptor (beta chain) sequence and its context. The record originates from a study of blood T cell repertoires in COVID-19. Study as a whole: COVID-19 samples collected from the United States, Italy and Spain covered acute and convalescent phases. T cells, B-cell-depleted T cells, or PBMCs supplied cDNA or gDNA.

The length of the CDR3 is 15 residues. Per the germline V gene, CDR1 is MNHEY and CDR2 is SVGEGT. The germline V and J ends were trimmed by 4 bases and 5 bases, with 14 bases remaining between them. Original data processing: Scientists estimated how many nucleated cells there were by amplifying reference gene primers. The data were produced by immunoSEQ multiplex PCR, yet TCRdb's version contains in-frame clones alone and is incomplete. D and trimming come from the DNA, and the V and J calls and clone size come from that table. The sample lists 130,000 to 150,000 clones; over 75% were seen once. The source of this sequence is a woman aged 45-60 years with acute or convalescent COVID-19. The J gene is TRBJ2-2, the V gene TRBV6-2 or TRBV6-3; D unclear. What was sequenced was peripheral blood. The CDR3 region has the DNA TGTGCCAGCAGTTTCCTAGACCCGAGTACCGGGGAGCTGTTTTTT. Its translation: CASSFLDPSTGELFF.